What follows is one T cell receptor beta chain and its context. Its antigen is still unknown. No per-base quality is available; no much larger clone lies one base away. This specimen belongs to a study of T cells in localized non-small cell lung cancer (TCRdb year 2020). Describing the broader study: Comparing tumors with uninvolved tumor-adjacent lungs, the study looked at the T cell repertoires of approximately 240 patients with early-stage NSCLC. All 240 or so NSCLC patients in the cohort were treatment-naive and had localized lung tumors that were resected. A mean age of around 66 years was recorded for the NSCLC patients, of whom under 150 were male and 100 to 110 were female.

What the work shows at the level of the full study, not this receptor alone: Uninvolved tumor-adjacent lung showed the highest T cell clonality, higher than tumor, which suggests more focused antigenic responses in the adjacent lung. Of the top 100 tumor clones, a median of roughly 60 were detected in paired uninvolved adjacent lung; under 35 were also among that lung's top 100. Higher T cell density in blood was associated with longer overall survival, whereas higher clonality in adjacent lung was associated with shorter survival. Multi-region tumor sequencing was not performed, so intratumor heterogeneity could not be excluded. Because of the exploratory design, TCR variables were selected using unadjusted p-values without false-discovery rate correction.

As encoded in the germline V gene (reference sequence), CDR1 is MNHNY while CDR2 is SVGAGI. V is clipped by 5 bases and J by 2 bases, and the sequence between their germline boundaries is 3 bases long. The CDR3 holds 11 amino acids from the cysteine to the phenylalanine. Only the CDR3 region is kept as DNA, spanning 33 bases read in frame from base 1. At diagnosis, tumor, uninvolved tumor-adjacent lung and peripheral blood were collected and then preserved as a mix of FFPE and fresh-frozen material. For TCR repertoire profiling, blood samples were analyzed as peripheral blood mononuclear cells. The immunoSEQ Assay was used to sequence TCR beta CDR3 regions from DNA. As for how the authors treated the data: T cell density was computed as TCR beta template counts normalized to usable DNA estimated by amplifying housekeeping genes. The preseqR package was used to estimate richness by extrapolating to 400,000 templates for PBMC samples and to 120,000 templates for tissue samples. Clonality was defined as one minus Pielou's evenness. Tissue-enriched TCRs were identified by differential abundance testing using productive amino-acid clonotypes, minimum total count 5 and alpha 0.1. The Jaccard Index and the Morisita Overlap Index were used to measure how much the repertoires overlapped between compartments. GLIPH grouped TCR beta CDR3s together with public tetramer-defined viral CDR3s, and a viral motif had to include at least three viral sequences and also show V-gene enrichment. Not all clones reach the TCRdb copy of this immuneACCESS table, which keeps in-frame sequences only. Checked studies attribute under half of the gap to unresolved V genes and leave the rest unexplained. From that table come the V and J calls and clone size; the DNA was used to work out D and trimming. The sample table holds about 41,000 clones, of which about 90% were seen once. The top ten constitute around 2.5% of the sample.

Specimen: peripheral blood, collected before any cancer treatment. The chain links TRBV6-6 with TRBJ1-2; no D segment can be confidently identified. This clonotype was sampled from a female donor over 55 with stage I squamous cell lung carcinoma. The bases read TGTGCCAGCAGTACAAACTATGGCTACACCTTC. This encodes CASSTNYGYTF.